The subject of this entry is one T cell receptor beta chain. The authors' processing: For nucleated cells, counts were estimated from reference gene primer amplification. Profiling relied on immunoSEQ multiplex PCR, and the TCRdb table lists in-frame clones only, not all of them. V and J calls and clone size are as listed in that table; D and trimming were resolved from the DNA. The table has around 80,000 clones, roughly 80% seen once; the top ten hold around 14%. This sample is part of a study of blood T cell repertoires in COVID-19. Study at large: Both acute and convalescent COVID-19 samples were obtained from the United States, Italy and Spain. In each case, the material was cDNA or gDNA derived from T cells, B-cell-depleted T cells, or PBMCs.

V was clipped by 5 bases and J by 1 base; unmatched bases: 12. The CDR3 consists of 18 residues. The V gene's germline CDR1 is WNHNN and CDR2 SYGVQD (reference sequence). The sample comprised peripheral blood. The genes are TRBV10-1 and TRBJ2-1; TRBD1 matches 9 bases. The TCR originated in a human donor in a cohort sampled during active COVID-19. CDR3 nucleotide sequence: TGCGCCAGCAGTCAGGGACAGGGATCGTACCCATCCTACAATGAGCAGTTCTTC. Translated: CASSQGQGSYPSYNEQFF.